This TCR beta chain was identified in a study of T cell repertoires in cytomegalovirus infection. V trimming: 3 bases; J trimming: 1 base; junction bases outside the gene matches: 10. The CDR3 consists of 19 residues. TCRdb reprocessed the reads with MiXCR, giving one entry per CDR3 protein. The table lists roughly 180,000 distinct CDR3 sequences, 20% to 25% of them singletons, with roughly 25% in the top ten. In the case of this clonotype: The antigen is unknown.

The chain recombines TRBV12-3 or TRBV12-4 with TRBJ2-3; 13 bases are a match to TRBD2. The sample was CD8+ T cells from cultured PBMCs, taken from culture after CMV antigen stimulation. The TCR sequence derives from a human donor in good health (CMV status not recorded). Some clones in this sample may be carry-over from other donors' samples. For the CDR3, the DNA is TGTGCCAGCAGTTTCCTTCCGGGACTAGCGGGGATCGGCACAGATACGCAGTATTTT. Amino acids: CASSFLPGLAGIGTDTQYF.